A single sample is the source of the 21 T cell receptor beta chains below, sequenced in a study of sequential checkpoint blockade in melanoma. Treatment noted: randomized to nivolumab then ipilimumab (arm A) or the reverse (arm B). The repertoire was sequenced with immunoSEQ multiplex PCR; TCRdb's copy has only in-frame clones and lacks some. The data contain under 20,000 clones, 72% of them singletons. The specimen was CD8+ T cells sorted from blood (inferred from file names), collected from a patient given nivolumab and ipilimumab in sequence. The origin of the receptors is a human donor with melanoma.

This clone was detected only once. The chain couples TRBV6-1 to TRBJ2-1; 10 nucleotides agree with TRBD2. CDR1 is MNHNS and CDR2 is SASEGT in the germline V gene. With V trimmed by 8 bases and J by 6 bases, 10 bases remained unmatched. There are 15 residues in the CDR3. The CDR3 region is CASSSGSRLGNEQFF. The CDR3 DNA sequence: TGTGCCAGCTCTAGCGGGAGTAGGTTGGGCAATGAGCAGTTCTTC.

The chain is built from TRBV27 and TRBJ2-1; tentative D call: TRBD2 (6 bases). CDR1 MNHEY and CDR2 SMNVEV come from the germline V gene (reference sequence). Trimming stripped 5 bases from V and 10 bases from J, with 18 bases between. This CDR3 contains 14 residues. CDR3 nucleotide sequence: TGTGCCAGCAGTGTGGGTGGGGCGGGGCTGGAGCAGTTCTTC. Translated, it gives CASSVGGAGLEQFF.

V is TRBV27 and J is TRBJ1-1; D gene uncertain. Germline V gene data show CDR1 as MNHEY and CDR2 as SMNVEV (reference sequence). The length of the CDR3 is 15 residues. Trimming pared 5 bases from V and 1 base from J, leaving 14 bases between. The CDR3 reads CASSILRHKNTEAFF. The CDR3 bases are TGTGCCAGCAGTATCCTGAGGCACAAGAACACTGAAGCTTTCTTT.

The chain uses TRBV12-5 and TRBJ1-1; TRBD1 matches at 7 bases. The germline CDR1 and CDR2 sequences are LGHNT and FRNRAP. Trimming at V came to 5 bases and at J to 4 bases, leaving 10 bases not matched to a gene. The CDR3 extends over 15 amino acids. In nucleotides, the CDR3 is TGTGCTAGTGGTCCGCCCGGGACAGCGAGCACTGAAGCTTTCTTT. Protein sequence: CASGPPGTASTEAFF.

The rearrangement joins TRBV27 to TRBJ2-1; 14 bases fit TRBD2. CDR1 is MNHEY and CDR2 is SMNVEV in the germline V gene (reference sequence). The ends lost 1 base at V and 4 bases at J; junction bases unmatched: 12. The CDR3 runs to 20 residues. As DNA, the CDR3 is TGTGCCAGCAGTTTATTTCCGACTAGCGGGGGGGCGGGAAGGTACAATGAGCAGTTCTTC. Translated, it gives CASSLFPTSGGAGRYNEQFF.

The chain is built from TRBV2 and TRBJ2-5; the D gene is possibly TRBD1 (6 bases). The CDR3 loop spans 17 amino acids. CDR1 SNHLY and CDR2 FYNNEI come from the germline V gene. V shed 7 bases and J shed 2 bases, with 23 bases lying between them. CDR3 DNA: TGTGCCAGCACAAATCCTAGGGGTCAGGACAGACAAGAGACCCAGTACTTC. Its translation: CASTNPRGQDRQETQYF.

The chain links TRBV4-2 to TRBJ1-1, with 7 positions matching TRBD1. This CDR3 has 14 amino acids. Germline CDR1 reads LGHNA; CDR2 reads YNFKEQ. V lost 4 bases to trimming and J lost 3 bases; unmatched junction nucleotides: 5. The CDR3 sequence is CASSLKGAHTEAFF. CDR3 in DNA: TGTGCCAGCAGCCTAAAGGGGGCTCACACTGAAGCTTTCTTT.

The chain couples TRBV7-9 to TRBJ2-2; D call uncertain. With 6 bases removed from V and 1 base from J, the gap between germline ends came to 9 bases. This CDR3 is built from 14 residues. Germline-derived CDR1 and CDR2 are SEHNR and FQNEAQ (reference sequence). The CDR3 bases are TGTGCCAGCAGTACTTCCGAGAACACCGGGGAGCTGTTTTTT. It encodes CASSTSENTGELFF.

The V gene is TRBV7-9, the J gene TRBJ2-1; 14 bases are shared with TRBD2. The CDR3 covers 18 residues. Trimming at V came to 1 base and at J to 3 bases, leaving 5 bases not matched to a gene. The germline V gene has CDR1 SEHNR and CDR2 FQNEAQ (reference sequence). The CDR3 coding sequence is TGTGCCAGCAGCTTAGTCGGGACTAGCGGGAGTTTCTACAATGAGCAGTTCTTC. This translates into CASSLVGTSGSFYNEQFF.

With regard to this clone: The junction differs from germline at one of its ends, possibly a read error. The chain employs TRBV7-7 and TRBJ2-1, with D maybe TRBD2 (5 bases). Germline-derived CDR1 and CDR2 are SSHAT and FNYEAQ (reference sequence). This CDR3 spans 15 amino acids. The CDR3 is CASSLAPTSRDEQFF. CDR3 DNA sequence: TGTGCTAGCAGCTTAGCGCCGACTTCCCGGGATGAGCAGTTCTTC.

The chain uses TRBV10-3 and TRBJ2-5; D is perhaps TRBD1 (6 bases). This CDR3 has 12 residues. With 10 bases removed from V and 4 bases from J, the gap between germline ends came to 13 bases. The germline gives CDR1 ENHRY, CDR2 SYGVKD. The CDR3 here is CANSGDSETQYF. In DNA form, the CDR3 reads TGTGCCAATTCAGGGGATTCAGAGACCCAGTACTTC.

The V gene is TRBV6-5, the J gene TRBJ1-3, with no clear D. Germline V gives CDR1 MNHEY, CDR2 SVGAGI. V lost 0 bases and J 8 bases, leaving 8 bases between the germline ends. CDR3 size: 13 residues. The CDR3 region is CASSYSSVDTIYF. The CDR3 bases are TGTGCCAGCAGTTACTCGAGTGTAGACACCATATATTTT.

The table lists this clone with a few counts. This rearrangement joins TRBV7-9 to TRBJ2-2, with 7 bases matching TRBD1. The germline gives CDR1 SEHNR, CDR2 FQNEAQ (reference sequence). V dropped 6 bases and J dropped 3; count of bases not matched to a gene: 4. The CDR3 loop spans 14 amino acids. The CDR3, as DNA: TGTGCCAGCAGGAACAGGGGTGACACCGGGGAGCTGTTTTTT. Its translation is CASRNRGDTGELFF.

This sequence joins TRBV7-2 and TRBJ2-3, with 10 bases identical to TRBD1. CDR1 SGHTA and CDR2 FQGNSA come from the germline V gene. This CDR3 contains 17 residues. Trimming at V came to 2 bases and at J to 3 bases, leaving 8 bases not matched to a gene. CDR3: CASSLPPTGGATDTQYF. CDR3 nucleotides: TGTGCCAGCAGCTTACCCCCGACAGGGGGCGCGACAGATACGCAGTATTTT.

The V and J genes are TRBV10-3 and TRBJ2-1; D possibly corresponds to TRBD1 (5 bases). The CDR3 consists of 13 residues. The V end lost 4 bases, the J end lost 8 bases, and 12 bases lay between the germline ends. CDR1 and CDR2 from the germline V gene are ENHRY and SYGVKD. CDR3 loop: CAISAGMYHEQFF. The CDR3 DNA follows: TGTGCCATCAGTGCAGGGATGTACCATGAGCAGTTCTTC.

This sequence joins TRBV27 and TRBJ2-7, with D perhaps TRBD1 (5 bases). V lost 3 bases, J lost 8 bases, and 14 bases lay in between. Germline V gene sequence: CDR1 MNHEY, CDR2 SMNVEV (reference sequence). CDR3 size: 13 residues. CDR3 residues: CASSFGRAFQQYF. The CDR3 region has the DNA TGTGCCAGCAGTTTCGGCAGGGCATTCCAGCAGTACTTC.

This clone showed up just once. The gene calls are TRBV7-3 and TRBJ2-7; 11 positions agree with TRBD1. Germline loops: CDR1 SGHTA, CDR2 FQGTGA. CDR3 size: 15 residues. With V trimmed by 0 bases and J by 5 bases, 3 bases remained unmatched. CDR3 sequence: CASSLTPGQGDEQYF. As DNA, the CDR3 is TGTGCCAGCAGCTTAACACCGGGACAGGGGGACGAGCAGTACTTC.

The chain joins TRBV4-1 to TRBJ2-7; 7 nucleotides align to TRBD2. Trimming removed 1 base from V and 2 bases from J; junction bases left unmatched: 5. Per germline, CDR1 MGHRA and CDR2 YSYEKL. This CDR3 comprises 15 residues. CDR3 loop: CASSQVGGGTYEQYF. In DNA form, the CDR3 reads TGCGCCAGCAGCCAAGTGGGGGGGGGAACCTACGAGCAGTACTTC.

On this clone: The junction and the germline gene differ at one end; a read error may be behind it. CDR3 sequence reads: CASRIGASHGGTEAFF. The CDR3 bases are TGTGCCAGTAGAATAGGCGCTTCCCACGGGGGCACTGAAGCTTTCTTT. The gene calls are TRBV19 and TRBJ1-1; weak D call: TRBD1 (5 bases). CDR1 and CDR2 from the germline V gene are LNHDA and SQIVND (reference sequence). The length of the CDR3 is 16 residues. Supplemented by reference TRBV19 and TRBJ1-1, the full variable domain reads DGGITQSPKYLFRKEGQNVTLSCEQNLNHDAMYWYRQDPGQGLRLIYYSQIVNDFQKGDIAEGYSVSREKKESFPLTVTSAQKNPTAFYLCASRIGASHGGTEAFFGQGTRLTVV.

The V and J genes are TRBV27 and TRBJ2-7, with TRBD2 identical over 12 bases. With 6 bases clipped from V and 5 bases from J, the junction kept 5 bases outside the gene matches. The germline V gene has CDR1 MNHEY and CDR2 SMNVEV (reference sequence). The CDR3 covers 14 residues. The CDR3, as DNA: TGTGCCAGCAGGCTAGCGGGAGGGCCTAACGAGCAGTACTTC. Translated: CASRLAGGPNEQYF.

This clone was seen a single time. The rearrangement uses TRBV4-1 and TRBJ2-7, with a tentative D call TRBD1 (7 bases). V lost 5 bases to trimming and J lost 2 bases, with 16 bases between them. Germline assignment: CDR1 MGHRA and CDR2 YSYEKL. The CDR3 is 15 amino acids. CDR3 residues: CASSSLQGGTYEQYF. The CDR3 DNA reads TGCGCCAGCAGCTCGCTGCAGGGGGGTACCTACGAGCAGTACTTC.